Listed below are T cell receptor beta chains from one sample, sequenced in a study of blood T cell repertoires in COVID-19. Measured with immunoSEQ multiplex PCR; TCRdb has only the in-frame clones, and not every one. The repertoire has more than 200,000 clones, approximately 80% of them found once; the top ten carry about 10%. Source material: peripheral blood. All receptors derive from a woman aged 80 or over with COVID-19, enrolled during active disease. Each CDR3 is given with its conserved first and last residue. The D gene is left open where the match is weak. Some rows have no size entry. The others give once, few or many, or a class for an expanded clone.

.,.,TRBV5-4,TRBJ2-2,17,CASRDKEGPGGTGELFF,TGTGCCAGCAGGGATAAGGAGGGGCCAGGGGGCACCGGGGAGCTGTTTTTT
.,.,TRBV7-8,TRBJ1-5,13,CASSPTVVQPQHF,TGTGCCAGCAGCCCCACAGTCGTTCAGCCCCAGCATTTT
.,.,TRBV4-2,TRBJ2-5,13,CASSQEGWETQYF,TGTGCCAGCAGCCAAGAGGGCTGGGAGACCCAGTACTTC
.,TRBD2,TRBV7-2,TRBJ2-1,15,CASSLVTSGGNEQFF,TGTGCCAGCAGCTTAGTGACTAGCGGGGGGAATGAGCAGTTCTTC
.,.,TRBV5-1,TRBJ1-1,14,CASSVQGMTGEAFF,TGCGCCAGCAGCGTACAGGGAATGACGGGTGAAGCTTTCTTT
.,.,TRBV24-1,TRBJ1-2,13,CATSSGTPYGYTF,TGTGCCACCAGTTCCGGGACTCCGTATGGCTACACCTTC
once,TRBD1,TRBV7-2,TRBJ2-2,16,CASSLVTGGTAGELFF,TGTGCCAGCAGCTTAGTAACAGGGGGAACGGCCGGGGAGCTGTTTTTT
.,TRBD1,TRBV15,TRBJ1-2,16,CATSRDLEAGGNGYTF,TGTGCCACCAGCAGAGATCTTGAGGCAGGGGGCAATGGCTACACCTTC
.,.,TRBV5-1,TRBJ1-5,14,CASSLAPGDQPQHF,TGCGCCAGCAGCTTGGCCCCAGGGGATCAGCCCCAGCATTTT
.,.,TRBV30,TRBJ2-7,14,CAWSRGEGPYEQYF,TGTGCCTGGAGTAGGGGGGAGGGACCCTACGAGCAGTACTTC
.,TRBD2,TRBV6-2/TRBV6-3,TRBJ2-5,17,CASSYSASGGLDETQYF,TGTGCCAGCAGTTACTCGGCTAGCGGGGGGTTGGACGAGACCCAGTACTTC
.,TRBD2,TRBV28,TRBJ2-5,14,CASLGLAGLETQYF,TGTGCCAGCCTGGGACTAGCGGGGTTGGAGACCCAGTACTTC
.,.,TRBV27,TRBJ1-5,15,CASSLSPGFSQPQHF,TGTGCCAGCAGTTTAAGCCCAGGGTTCAGTCAGCCCCAGCATTTT
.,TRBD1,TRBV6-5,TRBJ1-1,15,CASSSDRPGVTEAFF,TGTGCCAGCAGTTCGGACAGGCCTGGTGTGACTGAAGCTTTCTTT
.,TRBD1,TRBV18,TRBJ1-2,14,CASSPQGAQNGYTF,TGTGCCAGCTCACCACAGGGGGCGCAAAACGGCTACACCTTC